The clone carrying this TCR beta chain showed up just a few times. The antigen is undetermined. This sample's time point: week 11, during vaccination. Each dose of the vaccine consisted of 300 ug of mutant IDH1 20-mer peptide, with topical imiquimod. The data were taken from a study of a mutant IDH1 vaccine in newly diagnosed glioma. Generated by immunoSEQ multiplex PCR, the TCRdb table keeps only in-frame clones and is missing some. In the table there are around 60,000 clones, around 89% of which are singletons. Germline lookup yields CDR1 LNHNV and CDR2 YYDKDF (reference sequence). Trimming took 1 base from V and 1 from J, leaving 7 bases between them. The CDR3 has 14 amino acids.

The rearrangement links TRBV15 to TRBJ1-1; D may be TRBD1 (5 bases). The source of this sequence is a man aged 40-49 years with glioma. The source was PBMCs, collected from a glioma patient whose treatment included an IDH1 peptide vaccine. Here the CDR3 reads CATSRGRANTEAFF. In nucleotides, the CDR3 is TGTGCCACCAGCAGAGGCAGGGCGAACACTGAAGCTTTCTTT.